The 6 T cell receptor beta chains presented below share a single source sample, sequenced in a study of a mutant IDH1 vaccine in newly diagnosed glioma. Time point reported: week 5, during vaccination. Every vaccination contained 300 ug of the mutant IDH1 20-mer peptide and was paired with topical imiquimod. Only in-frame clones appear in the TCRdb table, and some are missing; sequencing was by immunoSEQ multiplex PCR. The sample lists 32,000 or so clones; about 79% were seen once. Their antigens remain unidentified. The sequenced sample was PBMCs, obtained from a glioma patient whose treatment included an IDH1 peptide vaccine. Receptor source: a man aged 30 to 45 with glioma.

This clone is categorized as medium-sized. The rearrangement uses TRBV7-2 and TRBJ2-1; D is unclear. The length of the CDR3 is 12 residues. V lost 1 base, J lost 13 bases, and 11 bases lay in between. Germline assignment: CDR1 SGHTA and CDR2 FQGNSA. The CDR3 loop is CASSLDLAVQFF. DNA of the CDR3: TGTGCCAGCAGCTTAGACTTGGCCGTCCAGTTCTTC. Based on the CDR3 plus reference TRBV7-2 and TRBJ2-1, the full variable domain is GAGVSQSPSNKVTEKGKDVELRCDPISGHTALYWYRQSLGQGLEFLIYFQGNSAPDKSGLPSDRFSAERTGGSVSTLTIQRTQQEDSAVYLCASSLDLAVQFFGPGTRLTVL.

The J gene is TRBJ1-5, the V gene TRBV4-1; D gene uncertain. Looked up from germline, CDR1 is MGHRA and CDR2 is YSYEKL. Deletions cut 6 bases from V and 1 base from J, with 10 bases between. CDR3 size: 14 residues. DNA for the CDR3: TGCGCCAGCAGGAGGACGGGAAGCAATCAGCCCCAGCATTTT. Translated, it gives CASRRTGSNQPQHF.

V usage is TRBV27 and J usage is TRBJ1-1; D gene unclear. The CDR3 runs 13 residues. V gave up 3 bases and J gave up 3 bases, with 8 bases separating them. Looked up from germline, CDR1 is MNHEY and CDR2 is SMNVEV (reference sequence). For the CDR3, the DNA is TGTGCCAGCAGTTTCGACCGATACACTGAAGCTTTCTTT. This codes for CASSFDRYTEAFF.

The chain is built from TRBV10-3 and TRBJ1-5, with D perhaps matching TRBD1 (5 bases). The germline V gene has CDR1 ENHRY and CDR2 SYGVKD. CDR3 length: 13 residues. Trimming shortened V by 8 bases and J by 6 bases, and 14 bases separated the two germline ends. DNA of the CDR3: TGTGCCATCTCGCACGGGGGGGTTCAGCCCCAGCATTTT. Its translation: CAISHGGVQPQHF.

This clone showed up just a few times. The chain has TRBV6-6 and TRBJ1-1; D is unresolved. The CDR3 runs to 11 residues. The V end was cut by 6 bases, the J end by 1 base, with 3 bases between. Germline V gene sequence: CDR1 MNHNY, CDR2 SVGAGI (reference sequence). CDR3 protein: CASRGNTEAFF. The CDR3 DNA reads TGTGCCAGCAGGGGGAACACTGAAGCTTTCTTT.

This clone was seen once. The CDR3 loop is CASSLARAHYEQYF. DNA of the CDR3: TGTGCCAGCAGCTTAGCGCGGGCCCACTACGAGCAGTACTTC. The genes are TRBV7-9 and TRBJ2-7; D is possibly TRBD2 (5 bases). CDR3 length: 14 residues. Trimming removed 0 bases from V and 3 bases from J, with 9 bases in between. Germline loops: CDR1 SEHNR, CDR2 FQNEAQ (reference sequence).